The T cell receptor beta chain described here comes from a study of cytomegalovirus exposure and HLA in healthy donors. Study-wide findings and caveats: When a later analysis was performed, an Asian-associated ancestry cluster reportedly had fewer N-insertions than the approximately 700-donor mean. Specificity of a few CMV-associated chains for CMV antigens was verified in vitro. Most observed TCR sequences were rare, whereas some public TCRs were detected in many donors.

Concerning this clone itself: Its antigen is as yet unknown.

Germline V gene sequence: CDR1 SGHRS, CDR2 YFSETQ. There are 12 residues in the CDR3. V lost 3 bases to trimming and J lost 10 bases, with 10 bases between them. PCR employed 60 Vbeta and 13 Jbeta primers. TCRdb's copy holds only in-frame clones and misses some; the assay was immunoSEQ multiplex PCR. The sample consists of fewer than 200,000 clones, roughly 80% of them appearing once. The TCR originated in a young man in good health and CMV-seronegative. The chain combines TRBV5-1 with TRBJ2-2, with D possibly TRBD1 on 6 matching bases. Sequencing was carried out using PBMCs. The CDR3 spells CASSSTGQELFF. Here the CDR3 DNA reads TGCGCCAGCAGCTCTACAGGGCAGGAGCTGTTTTTT.